The 14 T cell receptor beta chains given below trace back to one sample, sequenced in a study of CXCR3-negative and CXCR3-positive naive CD8 T cells. Whole-study findings and limits: When CXCR3-positive naive cells were set against CXCR3-negative naive cells, the former had more hydrophobic TRB CDR3s.

With UMI labels, 5' RACE was used to prepare the TRB cDNA libraries. TCRdb derives one entry per CDR3 protein from the 5' RACE reads, leaving out DNA. The clone table shows around 88,000 distinct CDR3 sequences, with the ten largest holding about 0.8%. These receptors have no identified antigens. Source material: naive CXCR3+ CD8+ T cells from blood. As for subset: CD45RO-CCR7+CD27+CD95- naive CD8+ T cells expressing CXCR3 (TNR3+). The receptors shown here come from a human donor in good health. Some clones in this sample may be carry-over from other donors' samples.

The V call is TRBV5-1, the J call TRBJ2-1; no DNA is available, so the TRBD1 call from TCRdb remains unchecked. This CDR3 comprises 13 residues. Germline loops: CDR1 SGHRS, CDR2 YFSETQ. The CDR3: CASSTPMGNEQFF.

The J gene is TRBJ1-1, the V gene TRBV4-1; TCRdb's assignment of TRBD1 cannot be checked, as there is no DNA. Germline-derived CDR1 and CDR2 are MGHRA and YSYEKL. This CDR3 is 13 amino acids long. The CDR3 protein is CATRGQGYTEAFF.

The chain carries TRBV19 and TRBJ1-6; TCRdb names TRBD1, which stays unverified in the absence of DNA. The CDR3 extends over 14 amino acids. Germline CDR1 is LNHDA and CDR2 is SQIVND (reference sequence). CDR3 amino acids: CASSDGDSHSPLHF.

The V and J genes are TRBV28 and TRBJ2-1; TCRdb names TRBD1, which stays unverified in the absence of DNA. Germline V gene data show CDR1 as MDHEN and CDR2 as SYDVKM. This CDR3 is 16 amino acids long. CDR3 sequence reads: CASSLWGQGEGNEQFF.

V usage is TRBV7-8 and J usage is TRBJ2-5; checking the TCRdb D call of TRBD2 is not possible without DNA. The CDR3 has 16 residues. Per germline, CDR1 SGHVS and CDR2 FQNEAQ. The CDR3 region is CASSPGLARGTETQYF.

The CDR3 loop is CSAFLAGGPSYEQYF. The J gene is TRBJ2-7, the V gene TRBV20-1; TCRdb calls TRBD2, which cannot be checked without DNA. The germline V gene encodes CDR1 DFQATT and CDR2 SNEGSKA (reference sequence). There are 15 residues in the CDR3.

The rearrangement links TRBV28 to TRBJ1-6; TCRdb proposes TRBD1, but this gene call is untestable without DNA. Germline CDR1 and CDR2: MDHEN and SYDVKM. The CDR3 is 17 amino acids. The CDR3 sequence: CASSSLREGSYNSPLHF.

The rearrangement links TRBV6-2 or TRBV6-3 to TRBJ2-3; the TCRdb call, TRBD1, lacks DNA for checking. In germline, CDR1 is MNHEY, CDR2 SVGEGT. There are 19 residues in the CDR3. The CDR3: CASSFPTSGGEGGTDTQYF.

V is TRBV5-6 and J is TRBJ1-1. From germline, CDR1 is SGHDT and CDR2 YYEEEE. The CDR3 contains 16 residues. CDR3 sequence: CASSLAGEGWNTEAFF.

V is TRBV25-1 and J is TRBJ2-5. The CDR3 is 13 residues long. Germline loops: CDR1 MGHDK, CDR2 SYGVNS. The CDR3 here is CASSDLYQETQYF.

V gene TRBV6-1 combines with J gene TRBJ2-7; TCRdb names TRBD2, which stays unverified in the absence of DNA. The CDR3 length is 13 residues. Germline CDR1 and CDR2: MNHNS and SASEGT. The CDR3: CASSESPTYEQYF.

V usage is TRBV7-3 and J usage is TRBJ2-5; TCRdb names TRBD2, which stays unverified in the absence of DNA. This CDR3 region has 15 residues. The germline V gene encodes CDR1 SGHTA and CDR2 FQGTGA. The CDR3 region is CASSLNGEEQETQYF.

This chain links TRBV9 with TRBJ1-5. In germline, CDR1 is SGDLS, CDR2 YYNGEE. This CDR3 has 15 residues. CDR3 amino acids: CASSVGGWANQPQHF.

CDR3 sequence reads: CASSPDMVRKLFF. The chain links TRBV5-1 to TRBJ1-4; the D gene TCRdb calls, TRBD1, cannot be checked with no DNA. Germline V lookup: CDR1 SGHRS, CDR2 YFSETQ. This CDR3 has 13 residues.